The rows below give T cell receptor beta chains drawn from one sample of a study of blood T cell repertoires in COVID-19. Profiling relied on immunoSEQ multiplex PCR, and the TCRdb table lists in-frame clones only, not all of them. The sample records around 250,000 clones, around 86% being singletons. Material: peripheral blood. The receptors were sampled from an older woman who had recovered from COVID-19. The CDR3 runs from the conserved cysteine through the conserved F or W. A D gene is named only where the DNA matches it firmly. Clone sizes are given selectively: once, few, many, or a class where the clone is expanded.

TRBJ1-2 | - | - | TRBV7-2 | TGTGCCAGCAGGTCTGGACTGTCCCCCTATGGCTACACCTTC | CASRSGLSPYGYTF
TRBJ1-4 | TRBD1 | - | TRBV28 | TGTGCCAGCAAGGTTTGGGGACAGGGGAATGAAAAACTGTTTTTT | CASKVWGQGNEKLFF
TRBJ2-7 | - | - | TRBV10-3 | TGTGCCATCAGTGAGTTATCCAGGGCCTACGAGCAGTACTTC | CAISELSRAYEQYF
TRBJ2-2 | TRBD1 | - | TRBV9 | TGTGCCAGCAGCGTGGATTGGACAGGGGGACACACCGGGGAGCTGTTTTTT | CASSVDWTGGHTGELFF
TRBJ2-5 | TRBD1 | - | TRBV11-2 | TGTGCCAGCAGCTTCCAGGGACAGAACCCAGAGACCCAGTACTTC | CASSFQGQNPETQYF
TRBJ1-1 | - | - | TRBV10-2 | TGCGCCAGCAGTGAAGGTTGGCTAGATGAAGCTTTCTTT | CASSEGWLDEAFF
TRBJ1-5 | - | once | TRBV11-1 | TGTGCCAGCAGTTCCCAGGGAAATCAGCCCCAGCATTTT | CASSSQGNQPQHF
TRBJ2-7 | - | - | TRBV7-2 | TGTGCCAGCAGCTCGGAGAGAGAATACGAGCAGTACTTC | CASSSEREYEQYF
TRBJ2-3 | TRBD1 | - | TRBV7-2 | TGTGCCAGCAGCCGGGACAGCCCCCCAGATACGCAGTATTTT | CASSRDSPPDTQYF
TRBJ1-5 | - | - | TRBV2 | TGTGCCAGCAGGTGGGAACGCGGGGAGGGCGACAGCAATCAGCCCCAGCATTTT | CASRWERGEGDSNQPQHF
TRBJ2-1 | - | - | TRBV7-9 | TGTGCCAGCAGCAATCCCATTACAGATCGCAATGAGCAGTTCTTC | CASSNPITDRNEQFF
TRBJ1-1 | - | - | TRBV11-3 | TGTGCCAGCAGCCGGGGAGGAAGGTCTTTCTTT | CASSRGGRSFF
TRBJ1-3 | - | - | TRBV5-1 | TGCGCCAGCAGCTTGGTGGGCAGAGGGCCGGTCGGGGGTGGAAACACCATATATTTT | CASSLVGRGPVGGGNTIYF
TRBJ1-4 | TRBD1 | - | TRBV9 | TGTGCCAGCAGCGTAGGGGACAGGGGGGGACTGTTTTTT | CASSVGDRGGLFF
TRBJ1-2 | - | - | TRBV25-1 | TGTGCCAGCAGTGACAGGACAGTCCCCTGGGGCTACACCTTC | CASSDRTVPWGYTF
TRBJ1-3 | TRBD1 | - | TRBV7-2 | TGTGCCAGCAGCGCTTGGACAGGGTCTGGAAACACCATATATTTT | CASSAWTGSGNTIYF
TRBJ2-1 | - | - | TRBV7-9 | TGTGCCAGCAGTTCCCCAGGGGCTAGCCTTGAGGTTGAGCAGTTCTTC | CASSSPGASLEVEQFF
TRBJ2-2 | TRBD2 | once | TRBV5-8 | TGTGCCAGCAGCAAAACTAGCGGGGGGACGAACACCGGGGAGCTGTTTTTT | CASSKTSGGTNTGELFF
TRBJ2-7 | - | - | TRBV19 | TGTGCCAGTAGCTTCGGCAGGGCCTACGAGCAGTACTTC | CASSFGRAYEQYF
TRBJ2-5 | - | - | TRBV3-1/TRBV3-2 | TGTGCCAGCAGCCAAGTTATCCAAGAGACCCAGTACTTC | CASSQVIQETQYF
TRBJ2-2 | TRBD1 | - | TRBV5-6 | TGTGCCAGCAGAGGAACAGGGGGCACCGGGGAGCTGTTTTTT | CASRGTGGTGELFF
TRBJ2-7 | - | - | TRBV6-6 | TGTGCCAGCAGTCCCACACCTTACGCATCCTACGAGCAGTACTTC | CASSPTPYASYEQYF
TRBJ1-2 | TRBD1 | - | TRBV27 | TGTGCCAGCAGTCCTACAGGGGGGAGGTATGGCTACACCTTC | CASSPTGGRYGYTF
TRBJ1-2 | TRBD1 | once | TRBV5-8 | TGTGCCAGCAGCTTGGCAAGGACAGGGGGCTATGGCTACACCTTC | CASSLARTGGYGYTF
TRBJ2-3 | - | - | TRBV5-1 | TGCGCCAGCAGCTTGGCAGGGAGGCCAGATACGCAGTATTTT | CASSLAGRPDTQYF
TRBJ2-7 | TRBD1 | - | TRBV19 | TGTGCCAGTAGTGATCACGGACAGGGATACGAGCAGTACTTC | CASSDHGQGYEQYF
TRBJ2-3 | TRBD2 | - | TRBV5-1 | TGCGCCAGCAGCCTCGAGCGGGGAAGCACAGATACGCAGTATTTT | CASSLERGSTDTQYF
TRBJ1-2 | TRBD1 | - | TRBV12-3/TRBV12-4 | TGTGCCAGCAGGAACGACAGGGTGGCTGGCTACACCTTC | CASRNDRVAGYTF
TRBJ1-5 | TRBD1 | - | TRBV2 | TGTGCCAGCAGTGAAATTCAAGGGGGCCTAGAGCCCCAGCATTTT | CASSEIQGGLEPQHF
TRBJ2-3 | TRBD2 | - | TRBV5-1 | TGCGCCAGCAGCTTGGTAGCGGGGCACACAGATACGCAGTATTTT | CASSLVAGHTDTQYF
TRBJ2-2 | - | - | TRBV11-2 | TGTGCCAGCAGCTCACCCGCCCAGTTCTTCCGGGAGCTGTTTTTT | CASSSPAQFFRELFF
TRBJ1-2 | - | - | TRBV9 | TGTGCCAGCAGCGTCGGGACATATGATGGCTACACCTTC | CASSVGTYDGYTF
TRBJ1-1 | - | - | TRBV28 | TGTGCCAGCAGTTACAGTCCGGGAATAGGGGGCACTGAAGCTTTCTTT | CASSYSPGIGGTEAFF
TRBJ1-1 | - | - | TRBV29-1 | TGCAGCGTCGACCGTGGAGGTAACACTGAAGCTTTCTTT | CSVDRGGNTEAFF
TRBJ1-2 | TRBD1 | - | TRBV6-5 | TGTGCCTGCGGTCGGGTGGGACAGGGAGGGAAAGGCTACACCTTC | CACGRVGQGGKGYTF
TRBJ2-1 | TRBD2 | - | TRBV11-3 | TGTGCCAGCAGCTCTAGGACCCCCAGCGGGGGGGCCGAAAGCAATGAGCAGTTCTTC | CASSSRTPSGGAESNEQFF
TRBJ1-2 | - | - | TRBV6-5 | TGTGCCAGCAGTTACCTGACTGCGGGGCTTGGCTACACCTTC | CASSYLTAGLGYTF
TRBJ1-2 | - | - | TRBV24-1 | TGTGCCACCAGGGGACAAGGGGGCTACACCTTC | CATRGQGGYTF
TRBJ1-6 | TRBD1 | - | TRBV5-4 | TGTGCCAGCAGCCAGAGGGACAGGGGGCAATTCGCACCCCTCCACTTT | CASSQRDRGQFAPLHF
TRBJ2-2 | TRBD1 | - | TRBV7-3 | TGTGCCAGCAGCTCGGACCCGGGACAGACTAACACCGGGGAGCTGTTTTTT | CASSSDPGQTNTGELFF
TRBJ2-1 | - | - | TRBV9 | TGTGCCAGCAGCCCCCAGGGGAGGGATGAGCAGTTCTTC | CASSPQGRDEQFF
TRBJ2-3 | TRBD1 | - | TRBV5-1 | TGCGCCAGCAGCGGGGGGACAGGGACCCTAGGAGGCACAGATACGCAGTATTTT | CASSGGTGTLGGTDTQYF
TRBJ2-7 | TRBD2 | - | TRBV3-1/TRBV3-2 | TGTGCCAGCAGCCAAAGTGGGGGGGGGTCCGAGCAGTACTTC | CASSQSGGGSEQYF
TRBJ1-2 | TRBD1 | - | TRBV29-1 | TGCAGCGTTGTAGTATCAGGGGGTGGCTACACCTTC | CSVVVSGGGYTF
TRBJ1-2 | TRBD1 | - | TRBV7-9 | TGTGCCAGCAGTCTCACGACAGGGGAAGATGGCTACACCTTC | CASSLTTGEDGYTF